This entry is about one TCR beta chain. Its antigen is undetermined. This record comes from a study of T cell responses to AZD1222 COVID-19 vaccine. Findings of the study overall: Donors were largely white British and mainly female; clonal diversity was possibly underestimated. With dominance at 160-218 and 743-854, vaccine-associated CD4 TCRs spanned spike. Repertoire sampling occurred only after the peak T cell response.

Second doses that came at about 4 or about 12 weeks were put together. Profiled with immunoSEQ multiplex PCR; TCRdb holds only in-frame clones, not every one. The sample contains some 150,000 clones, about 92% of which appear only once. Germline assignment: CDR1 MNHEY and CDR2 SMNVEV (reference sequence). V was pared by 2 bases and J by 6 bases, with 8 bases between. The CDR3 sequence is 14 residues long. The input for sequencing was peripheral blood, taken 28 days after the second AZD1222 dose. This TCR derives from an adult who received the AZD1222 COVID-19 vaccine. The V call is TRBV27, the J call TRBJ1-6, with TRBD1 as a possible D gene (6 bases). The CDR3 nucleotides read TGTGCCAGCAGTTTAAGACAGGCTAATTCACCCCTCCACTTT. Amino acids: CASSLRQANSPLHF.